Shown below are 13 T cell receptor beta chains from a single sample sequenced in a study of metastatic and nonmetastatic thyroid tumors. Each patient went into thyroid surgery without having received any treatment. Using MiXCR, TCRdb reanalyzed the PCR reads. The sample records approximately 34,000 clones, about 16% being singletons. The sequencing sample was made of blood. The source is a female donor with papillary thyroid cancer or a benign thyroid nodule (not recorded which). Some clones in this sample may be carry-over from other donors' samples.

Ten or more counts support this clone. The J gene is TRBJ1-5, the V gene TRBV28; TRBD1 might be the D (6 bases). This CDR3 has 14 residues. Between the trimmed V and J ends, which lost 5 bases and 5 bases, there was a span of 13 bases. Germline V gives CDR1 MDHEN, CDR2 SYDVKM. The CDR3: CASSPRTADQPQHF. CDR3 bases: TGTGCCAGCAGTCCGAGGACAGCCGATCAGCCCCAGCATTTT.

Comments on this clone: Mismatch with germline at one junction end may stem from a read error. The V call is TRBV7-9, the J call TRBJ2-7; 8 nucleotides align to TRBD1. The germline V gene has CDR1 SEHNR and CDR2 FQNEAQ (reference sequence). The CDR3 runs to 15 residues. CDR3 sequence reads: CASSSYGTGGDEQCF. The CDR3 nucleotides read TGTGCCAGCAGCTCCTACGGGACAGGAGGCGACGAGCAGTGCTTC.

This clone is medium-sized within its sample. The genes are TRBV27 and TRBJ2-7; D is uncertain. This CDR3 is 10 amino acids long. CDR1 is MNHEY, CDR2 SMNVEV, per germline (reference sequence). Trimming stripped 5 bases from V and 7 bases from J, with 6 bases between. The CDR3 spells CASSSREQYF. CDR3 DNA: TGTGCCAGCAGTAGTAGGGAGCAGTACTTC.

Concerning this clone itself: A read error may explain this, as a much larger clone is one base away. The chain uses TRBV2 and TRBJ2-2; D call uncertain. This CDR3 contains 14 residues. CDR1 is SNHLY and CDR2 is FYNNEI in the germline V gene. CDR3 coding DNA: TGTGCCAGCAGTGAAACGGCGGCCACCTGGGAGCTGTTTTTT. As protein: CASSETAATWELFF.

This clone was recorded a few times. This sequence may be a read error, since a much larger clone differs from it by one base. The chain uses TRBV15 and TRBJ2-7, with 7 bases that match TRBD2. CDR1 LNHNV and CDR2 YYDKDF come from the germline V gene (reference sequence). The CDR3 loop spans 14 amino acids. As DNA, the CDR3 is TGTGTCACCAGCAGAGAACCAGCGGGACCCGAGCAGTACTTC. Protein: CVTSREPAGPEQYF.

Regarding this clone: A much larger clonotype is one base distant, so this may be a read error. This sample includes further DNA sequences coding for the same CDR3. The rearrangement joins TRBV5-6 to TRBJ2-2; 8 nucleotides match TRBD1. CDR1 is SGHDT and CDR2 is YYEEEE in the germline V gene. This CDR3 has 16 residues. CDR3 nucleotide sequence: TGTGCCAGCAGCTTGGCAGGGGGCGGAGGCACCGGGGAGCCGTTTTTT. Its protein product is CASSLAGGGGTGEPFF.

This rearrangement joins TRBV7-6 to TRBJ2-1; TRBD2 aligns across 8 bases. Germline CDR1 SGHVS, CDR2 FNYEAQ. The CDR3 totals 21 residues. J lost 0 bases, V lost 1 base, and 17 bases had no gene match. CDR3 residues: CASSLGVTERESPYSYNEQFF. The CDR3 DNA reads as TGTGCCAGCAGCTTAGGAGTAACGGAGCGGGAGAGCCCCTACTCCTACAATGAGCAGTTCTTC. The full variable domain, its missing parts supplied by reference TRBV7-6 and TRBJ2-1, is GAGVSQSPRYKVTKRGQDVALRCDPISGHVSLYWYRQALGQGPEFLTYFNYEAQQDKSGLPNDRFSAERPEGSISTLTIQRTEQRDSAMYRCASSLGVTERESPYSYNEQFFGPGTRLTVL.

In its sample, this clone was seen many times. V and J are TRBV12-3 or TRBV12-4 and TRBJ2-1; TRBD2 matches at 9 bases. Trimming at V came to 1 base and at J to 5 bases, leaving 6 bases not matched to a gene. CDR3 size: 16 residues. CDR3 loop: CASSLGTGTSNNEQFF. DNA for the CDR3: TGTGCCAGCAGTTTAGGCACTGGGACTAGCAACAATGAGCAGTTCTTC.

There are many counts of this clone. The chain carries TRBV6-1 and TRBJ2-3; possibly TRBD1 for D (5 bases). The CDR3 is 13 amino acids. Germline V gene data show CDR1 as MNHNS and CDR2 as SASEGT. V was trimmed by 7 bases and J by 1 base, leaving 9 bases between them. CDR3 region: CASNQGGTDTQYF. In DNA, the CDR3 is TGTGCCAGCAACCAGGGCGGCACAGATACGCAGTATTTT.

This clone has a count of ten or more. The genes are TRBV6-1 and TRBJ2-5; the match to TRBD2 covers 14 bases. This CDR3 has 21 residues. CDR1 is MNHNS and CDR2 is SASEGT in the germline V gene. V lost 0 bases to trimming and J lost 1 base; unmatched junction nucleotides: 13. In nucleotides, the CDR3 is TGTGCCAGCAGTGAAGCGCTTCTTGGACTAGCGGGAGGTACAGTCCAAGAGACCCAGTACTTC. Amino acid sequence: CASSEALLGLAGGTVQETQYF.

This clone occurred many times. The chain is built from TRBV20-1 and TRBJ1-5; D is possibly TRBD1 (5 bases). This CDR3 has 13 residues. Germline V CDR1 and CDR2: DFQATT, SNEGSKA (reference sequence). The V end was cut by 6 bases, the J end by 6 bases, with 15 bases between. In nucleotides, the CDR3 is TGCAGTGCACGCACGGGGGAGGGTCAGCCCCAGCATTTT. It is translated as CSARTGEGQPQHF.

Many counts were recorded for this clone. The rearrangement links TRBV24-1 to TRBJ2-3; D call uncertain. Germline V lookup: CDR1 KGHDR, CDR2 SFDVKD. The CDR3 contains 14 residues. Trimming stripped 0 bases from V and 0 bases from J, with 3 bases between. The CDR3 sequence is CATSDLYSTDTQYF. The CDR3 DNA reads TGTGCCACCAGTGATTTGTACAGCACAGATACGCAGTATTTT.

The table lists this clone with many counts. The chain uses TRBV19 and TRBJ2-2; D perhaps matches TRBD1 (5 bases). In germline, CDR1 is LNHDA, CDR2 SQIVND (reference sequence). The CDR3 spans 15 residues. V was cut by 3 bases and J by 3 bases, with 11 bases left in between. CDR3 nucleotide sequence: TGTGCCAGTAGTATCCCAGGGATGGACACCGGGGAGCTGTTTTTT. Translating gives CASSIPGMDTGELFF.